The 3 T cell receptor beta chains below all came from one sample that was sequenced in a study of blood T cell repertoires in COVID-19. Libraries were prepared by immunoSEQ multiplex PCR; TCRdb keeps only in-frame clonotypes and omits some of them. The data contain some 100,000 clones, almost 90% of them seen just once; the ten biggest clones take up around 2.2%. Specimen: peripheral blood. These receptor sequences come from a middle-aged man with COVID-19, enrolled during active disease.

The rearrangement joins TRBV2 to TRBJ1-1; a possible D gene is TRBD1 (6 bases). CDR1 is SNHLY, CDR2 FYNNEI, per germline. The CDR3 has 14 residues. V lost 6 bases to trimming and J lost 0 bases, with 11 bases between them. CDR3 sequence (DNA): TGTGCCAGCAGGAGGACAGACATGAACACTGAAGCTTTCTTT. The encoded protein is CASRRTDMNTEAFF. The whole variable domain, remainder taken from reference TRBV2 and TRBJ1-1, is EPEVTQTPSHQVTQMGQEVILRCVPISNHLYFYWYRQILGQKVEFLVSFYNNEISEKSEIFDDQFSVERPDGSNFTLKIRSTKLEDSAMYFCASRRTDMNTEAFFGQGTRLTVV.

A word on this clone: Relative to the germline gene, one junction end is altered; a read error may explain this. The genes are TRBV7-7 and TRBJ2-3; TRBD2 agrees at 9 bases. The length of the CDR3 is 15 residues. The germline CDR1 and CDR2 sequences are SSHAT and FNYEAQ (reference sequence). The CDR3 is CASSFRGGAGDTQYF. The CDR3 DNA is TGTGCTAGCAGCTTCCGCGGGGGGGCCGGAGATACGCAGTATTTT.

The genes are TRBV27 and TRBJ1-2; the D is unclear. V lost 3 bases and J lost 5, with 10 bases in between. Germline V lookup: CDR1 MNHEY, CDR2 SMNVEV (reference sequence). This CDR3 is 13 amino acids long. The CDR3 loop reads CASSLRYPYGYTF. CDR3 bases: TGTGCCAGCAGTTTGCGGTATCCGTATGGCTACACCTTC.